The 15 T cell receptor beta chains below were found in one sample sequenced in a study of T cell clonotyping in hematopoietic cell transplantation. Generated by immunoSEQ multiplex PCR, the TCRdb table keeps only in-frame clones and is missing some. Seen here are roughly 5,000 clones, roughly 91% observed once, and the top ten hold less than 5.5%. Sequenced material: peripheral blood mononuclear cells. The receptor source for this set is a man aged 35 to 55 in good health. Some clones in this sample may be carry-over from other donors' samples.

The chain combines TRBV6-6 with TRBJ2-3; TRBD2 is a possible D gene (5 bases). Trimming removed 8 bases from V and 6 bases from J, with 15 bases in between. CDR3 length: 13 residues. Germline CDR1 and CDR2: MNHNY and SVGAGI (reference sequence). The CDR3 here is CASHSGSFDTQYF. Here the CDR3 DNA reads TGTGCCAGCCACTCGGGATCGTTCGATACGCAGTATTTT.

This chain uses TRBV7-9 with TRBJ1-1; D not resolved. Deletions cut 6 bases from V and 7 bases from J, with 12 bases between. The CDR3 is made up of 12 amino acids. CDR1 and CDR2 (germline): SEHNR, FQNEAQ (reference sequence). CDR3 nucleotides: TGTGCCAGCAGGCTCGAGGTGGGTGAAGCTTTCTTT. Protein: CASRLEVGEAFF.

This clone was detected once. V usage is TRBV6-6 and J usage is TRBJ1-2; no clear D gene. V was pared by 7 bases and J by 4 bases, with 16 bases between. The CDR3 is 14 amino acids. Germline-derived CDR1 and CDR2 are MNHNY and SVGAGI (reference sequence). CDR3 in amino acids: CASKLSERVYGYTF. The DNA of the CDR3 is TGTGCCAGCAAGTTGTCCGAACGAGTCTATGGCTACACCTTC.

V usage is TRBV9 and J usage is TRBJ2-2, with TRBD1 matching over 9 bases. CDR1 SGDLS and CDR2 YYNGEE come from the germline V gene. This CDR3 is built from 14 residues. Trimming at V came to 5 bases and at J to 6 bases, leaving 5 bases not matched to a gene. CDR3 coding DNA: TGTGCCAGCAGTCTCCGACAGGGGGCCGGGGAGCTGTTTTTT. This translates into CASSLRQGAGELFF.

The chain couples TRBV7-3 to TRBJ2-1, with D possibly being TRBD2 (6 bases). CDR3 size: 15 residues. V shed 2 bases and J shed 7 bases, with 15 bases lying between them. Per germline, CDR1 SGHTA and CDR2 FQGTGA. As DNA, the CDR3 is TGTGCCAGCAGCTTAGGCGGGGCGAGGGTGAATGAGCAGTTCTTC. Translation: CASSLGGARVNEQFF.

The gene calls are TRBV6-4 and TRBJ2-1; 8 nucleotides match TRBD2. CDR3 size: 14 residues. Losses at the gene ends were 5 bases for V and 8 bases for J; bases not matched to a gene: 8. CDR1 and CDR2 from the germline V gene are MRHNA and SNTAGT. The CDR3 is CASSPFGRADEQFF. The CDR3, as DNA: TGTGCCAGCAGTCCCTTCGGGAGGGCGGATGAGCAGTTCTTC.

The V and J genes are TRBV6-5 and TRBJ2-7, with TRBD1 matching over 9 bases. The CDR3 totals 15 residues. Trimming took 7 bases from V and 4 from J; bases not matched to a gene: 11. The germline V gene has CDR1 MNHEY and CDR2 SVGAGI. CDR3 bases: TGTGCCAGCACCACCCCCGGGACAGGGAAATACGAGCAGTACTTC. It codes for CASTTPGTGKYEQYF.

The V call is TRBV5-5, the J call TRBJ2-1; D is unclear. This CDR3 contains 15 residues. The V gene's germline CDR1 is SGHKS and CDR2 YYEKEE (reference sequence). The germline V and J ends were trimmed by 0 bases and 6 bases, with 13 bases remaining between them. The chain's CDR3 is CASSLVQYRINEQFF. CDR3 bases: TGTGCCAGCAGCTTGGTGCAGTATCGGATCAATGAGCAGTTCTTC.

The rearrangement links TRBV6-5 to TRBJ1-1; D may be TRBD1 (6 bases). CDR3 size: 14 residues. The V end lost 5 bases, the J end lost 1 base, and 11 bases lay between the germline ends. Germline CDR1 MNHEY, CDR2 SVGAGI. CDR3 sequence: CASSHRTENTEAFF. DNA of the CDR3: TGTGCCAGCAGTCATCGGACAGAGAACACTGAAGCTTTCTTT.

DNA for the CDR3: TGCGCCAGCAGCCAGGGGACAGGCCCTGGGGAGCTGTTTTTT. It is translated as CASSQGTGPGELFF. This chain uses TRBV5-1 with TRBJ2-2, with 8 nucleotides matching TRBD1. From germline, CDR1 is SGHRS and CDR2 YFSETQ. CDR3 length: 14 amino acids. V was clipped by 4 bases and J by 8 bases; unmatched bases: 7.

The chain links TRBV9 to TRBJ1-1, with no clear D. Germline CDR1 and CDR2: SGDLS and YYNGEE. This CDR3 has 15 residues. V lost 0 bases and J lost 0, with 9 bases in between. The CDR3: CASSVVDRMNTEAFF. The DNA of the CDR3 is TGTGCCAGCAGCGTAGTCGACCGGATGAACACTGAAGCTTTCTTT. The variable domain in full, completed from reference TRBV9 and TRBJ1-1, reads DSGVTQTPKHLITATGQRVTLRCSPRSGDLSVYWYQQSLDQGLQFLIQYYNGEERAKGNILERFSAQQFPDLHSELNLSSLELGDSALYFCASSVVDRMNTEAFFGQGTRLTVV.

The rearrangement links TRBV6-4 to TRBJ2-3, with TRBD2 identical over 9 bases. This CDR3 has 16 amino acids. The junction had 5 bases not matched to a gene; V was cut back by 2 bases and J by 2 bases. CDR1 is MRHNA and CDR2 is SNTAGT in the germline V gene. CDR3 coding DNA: TGTGCCAGCAGTGACACGGCGGGGGGGGACACAGATACGCAGTATTTT. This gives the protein CASSDTAGGDTDTQYF.

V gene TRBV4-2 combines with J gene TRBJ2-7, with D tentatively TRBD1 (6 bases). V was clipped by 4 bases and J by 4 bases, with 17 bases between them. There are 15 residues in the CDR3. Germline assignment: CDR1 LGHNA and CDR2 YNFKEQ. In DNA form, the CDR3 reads TGTGCCAGCAGCCCTTCCGTAGGGGGAACTTACGAGCAGTACTTC. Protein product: CASSPSVGGTYEQYF.

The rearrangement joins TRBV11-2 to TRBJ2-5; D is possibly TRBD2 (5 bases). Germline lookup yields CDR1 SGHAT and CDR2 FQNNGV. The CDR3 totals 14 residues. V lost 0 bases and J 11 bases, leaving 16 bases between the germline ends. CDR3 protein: CASSLESGSLGQYF. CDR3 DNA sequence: TGTGCCAGCAGCTTAGAGAGCGGCAGTTTGGGGCAGTACTTC.

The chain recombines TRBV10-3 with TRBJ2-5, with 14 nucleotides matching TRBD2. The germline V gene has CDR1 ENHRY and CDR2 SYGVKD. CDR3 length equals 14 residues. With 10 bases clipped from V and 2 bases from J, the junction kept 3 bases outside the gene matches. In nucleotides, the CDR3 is TGTGCCACTGGACTAGCGGGGGGTCAAGAGACCCAGTACTTC. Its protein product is CATGLAGGQETQYF.